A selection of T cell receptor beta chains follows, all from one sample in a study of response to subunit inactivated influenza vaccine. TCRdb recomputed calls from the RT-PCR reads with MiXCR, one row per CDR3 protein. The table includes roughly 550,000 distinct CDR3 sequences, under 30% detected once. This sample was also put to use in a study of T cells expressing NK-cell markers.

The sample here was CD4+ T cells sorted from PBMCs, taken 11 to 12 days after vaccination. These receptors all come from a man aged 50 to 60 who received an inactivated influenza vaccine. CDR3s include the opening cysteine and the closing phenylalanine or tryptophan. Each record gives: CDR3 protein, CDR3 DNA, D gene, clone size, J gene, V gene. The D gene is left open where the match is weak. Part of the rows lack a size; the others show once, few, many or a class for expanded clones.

CSARPFGNQETQYF	TGCAGTGCTAGGCCTTTTGGGAATCAAGAGACCCAGTACTTC	-	many	TRBJ2-5	TRBV20-1
CASSLEGTGGQPQHF	TGTGCCAGCAGCTTAGAGGGGACAGGGGGTCAGCCCCAGCATTTT	TRBD1	few	TRBJ1-5	TRBV9
CASAHGTLFTNTGELFF	TGTGCCAGCGCCCACGGGACCCTATTCACAAACACCGGGGAGCTGTTTTTT	-	-	TRBJ2-2	TRBV25-1
CASSRGQGPNQYF	TGTGCCAGCAGCCGCGGACAGGGGCCAAACCAGTACTTC	TRBD1	-	TRBJ2-7	TRBV3-1
CASSPDRVYYGYTF	TGCGCCAGCAGCCCGGACAGAGTCTACTATGGCTACACCTTC	-	few	TRBJ1-2	TRBV5-1
CSASTSGGPRGELFF	TGCAGTGCTAGTACTAGCGGGGGGCCCAGAGGGGAGCTGTTTTTT	TRBD2	-	TRBJ2-2	TRBV20-1
CASSFDETQYF	TGCGCCAGCAGCTTCGACGAGACCCAGTACTTC	-	-	TRBJ2-5	TRBV5-1
CASRLLTGANVLTF	TGCGCCAGCAGACTTCTTACTGGGGCCAACGTCCTGACTTTC	-	-	TRBJ2-6	TRBV5-1
CASSHYFPDYEQYF	TGCGCCAGCAGCCACTACTTCCCCGACTACGAGCAGTACTTC	-	-	TRBJ2-7	TRBV4-3
CASNTPGTVPYEQYF	TGTGCCAGCAACACTCCCGGGACAGTTCCCTACGAGCAGTACTTC	TRBD1	few	TRBJ2-7	TRBV28
CAISPFIRGRPSGANVLTF	TGTGCCATCAGCCCATTTATCAGGGGGCGCCCCTCTGGGGCCAACGTCCTGACTTTC	TRBD1	-	TRBJ2-6	TRBV10-3
CSVQTYNEQFF	TGCAGCGTTCAAACTTACAATGAGCAGTTCTTC	-	few	TRBJ2-1	TRBV29-1
CASSLVQGGSPLHF	TGTGCCAGCAGCTTGGTGCAGGGCGGCTCACCCCTCCACTTT	-	-	TRBJ1-6	TRBV5-5
CASSVNGEQYF	TGTGCCAGCAGTGTAAACGGCGAGCAGTACTTC	-	-	TRBJ2-7	TRBV28
CAISGPVRQSTGELFF	TGTGCCATCAGTGGCCCCGTGCGGCAGAGCACCGGGGAGCTGTTTTTT	-	many	TRBJ2-2	TRBV10-3
CASAGGVVYSNYNEQFF	TGTGCCAGCGCTGGGGGGGTTGTTTACAGCAACTACAATGAGCAGTTCTTC	TRBD2	-	TRBJ2-1	TRBV27
CASSFKQGPEQFF	TGTGCCAGCAGCTTTAAACAGGGCCCCGAGCAGTTCTTC	-	-	TRBJ2-1	TRBV7-6
CASSPGQGAGETQYF	TGTGCCAGCAGCCCGGGACAGGGGGCGGGGGAGACCCAGTACTTC	TRBD1	few	TRBJ2-5	TRBV5-5
CASSLAGAQETQYF	TGTGCCAGCAGCTTAGCAGGGGCACAAGAGACCCAGTACTTC	-	many	TRBJ2-5	TRBV5-1
CASSYPRGGVTYEQYF	TGTGCCAGCAGTTACCCCAGGGGGGGTGTGACCTACGAGCAGTACTTC	-	once	TRBJ2-7	TRBV6-2/TRBV6-3
CASSLSGAYNEQFF	TGCGCCAGCAGTCTTAGCGGAGCTTACAATGAGCAGTTCTTC	-	-	TRBJ2-1	TRBV5-1
CASSSVGSNTGELFF	TGTGCCAGCAGCTCCGTGGGGTCGAACACCGGGGAGCTGTTTTTT	-	few	TRBJ2-2	TRBV7-2
CAWRGQGRVETQYF	TGTGCCTGGAGAGGACAGGGGCGGGTAGAGACCCAGTACTTC	TRBD1	few	TRBJ2-5	TRBV30
CASSQDLPGQGVLSYGYTF	TGCGCCAGCAGCCAAGATCTCCCCGGACAGGGCGTCCTGAGCTATGGCTACACCTTC	TRBD1	many	TRBJ1-2	TRBV4-3
CASNDRGYTGELFF	TGTGCCAGCAATGACAGGGGCTACACCGGGGAGCTGTTTTTT	TRBD1	few	TRBJ2-2	TRBV2
CSATGQTNYEQYF	TGCAGTGCTACTGGACAGACGAACTACGAGCAGTACTTC	-	-	TRBJ2-7	TRBV20-1
CASSQNQGSEAFF	TGCGCCAGCAGCCAAAACCAGGGATCCGAAGCTTTCTTT	-	few	TRBJ1-1	TRBV4-3
CASRQGTDIIKNIQYF	TGTGCCAGCAGACAAGGGACAGATATAATCAAAAACATTCAGTACTTC	TRBD1	-	TRBJ2-4	TRBV6-1
CSVGGGVIYNEQFF	TGCAGCGTTGGGGGGGGTGTAATCTACAATGAGCAGTTCTTC	TRBD2	-	TRBJ2-1	TRBV29-1
CASSPWRLAGFTDTQYF	TGTGCCAGCAGCCCATGGAGACTAGCGGGTTTTACAGATACGCAGTATTTT	TRBD2	many	TRBJ2-3	TRBV7-9
CASTPDRGTYEQYF	TGCGCCAGCACCCCGGACAGGGGGACCTACGAGCAGTACTTC	TRBD1	once	TRBJ2-7	TRBV5-1
CASSLQLGTTAEAFF	TGTGCCAGCAGCTTACAGCTTGGCACAACCGCTGAAGCTTTCTTT	-	-	TRBJ1-1	TRBV7-9
CASSQDWLAGGGELFF	TGTGCCAGCAGCCAAGATTGGCTAGCCGGTGGCGGGGAGCTGTTTTTT	-	few	TRBJ2-2	TRBV3-1
CASSLPGAEQYF	TGTGCCAGCAGCTTACCAGGGGCCGAGCAGTACTTC	-	many	TRBJ2-7	TRBV7-9
CASSLAPTYEQYF	TGTGCCAGCAGCTTAGCCCCGACCTACGAGCAGTACTTC	-	-	TRBJ2-7	TRBV7-2
CASSPGVMNTEAFF	TGTGCCAGCAGCCCCGGAGTCATGAACACTGAAGCTTTCTTT	-	many	TRBJ1-1	TRBV3-1
CASSFRPAGNYEQYF	TGTGCCAGCAGTTTCCGCCCCGCAGGCAACTACGAGCAGTACTTC	-	-	TRBJ2-7	TRBV27
CSGRGSSYNEQFF	TGCAGCGGCAGGGGTTCCTCCTACAATGAGCAGTTCTTC	-	few	TRBJ2-1	TRBV29-1
CASSLSLAGYEQFF	TGTGCCAGCAGCTTAAGTTTGGCGGGCTATGAGCAGTTCTTC	-	-	TRBJ2-1	TRBV7-9
CATSRYRTGAYEQYF	TGTGCCACCAGCAGATATCGAACCGGTGCCTACGAGCAGTACTTC	-	few	TRBJ2-7	TRBV15
CASSQDPWRLAGLQETQYF	TGCGCCAGCAGCCAAGATCCGTGGAGACTAGCGGGGCTCCAAGAGACCCAGTACTTC	TRBD2	few	TRBJ2-5	TRBV4-1
CSAREGSYTDTQYF	TGCAGTGCTAGAGAGGGCTCGTACACAGATACGCAGTATTTT	-	-	TRBJ2-3	TRBV20-1
CASSLEGQGGQPQHF	TGTGCCAGCTCCCTTGAGGGGCAGGGAGGTCAGCCCCAGCATTTT	-	medium-sized	TRBJ1-5	TRBV12-3/TRBV12-4
CSAKGDAGSRETQYF	TGCAGTGCTAAAGGGGATGCAGGGTCTCGGGAGACCCAGTACTTC	-	-	TRBJ2-5	TRBV20-1
CASSVTSGYTGELFF	TGTGCCAGCAGCGTGACTAGCGGCTACACCGGGGAGCTGTTTTTT	TRBD2	few	TRBJ2-2	TRBV9
CASSHRQGVGELFF	TGTGCCAGCAGCCATCGACAGGGGGTCGGGGAGCTGTTTTTT	TRBD1	-	TRBJ2-2	TRBV7-8
CASSFYSGRLPDTQYF	TGCGCCAGCAGCTTTTATAGCGGGAGACTCCCAGATACGCAGTATTTT	TRBD2	-	TRBJ2-3	TRBV5-1
CASSPQGAQPQHF	TGTGCCAGCTCACCGCAGGGGGCGCAGCCCCAGCATTTT	TRBD1	few	TRBJ1-5	TRBV18
CSAAPGQNPYEQYF	TGCAGTGCGGCTCCGGGACAGAACCCCTACGAGCAGTACTTC	TRBD1	-	TRBJ2-7	TRBV20-1
CASRKGQGARGYTF	TGTGCCAGCAGAAAGGGACAGGGGGCGCGAGGCTACACCTTC	TRBD1	-	TRBJ1-2	TRBV12-3/TRBV12-4
CASSQDWQSSGNTIYF	TGTGCCAGCAGCCAAGATTGGCAGAGCTCTGGAAACACCATATATTTT	-	-	TRBJ1-3	TRBV3-1
CASSVDYAQFF	TGTGCCAGCAGTGTAGACTATGCGCAGTTCTTC	-	many	TRBJ2-1	TRBV12-3/TRBV12-4
CASSEGAERYSYEQYF	TGTGCCAGCAGTGAAGGGGCCGAGCGTTACTCCTACGAGCAGTACTTC	-	-	TRBJ2-7	TRBV2
CSAFRANYEQYF	TGCAGTGCATTCCGGGCAAACTACGAGCAGTACTTC	-	-	TRBJ2-7	TRBV29-1